One sample yielded the 4 T cell receptor beta chains listed below, sequenced in a study of CD8 T cells in ankylosing spondylitis. TCRdb re-called the 5' RACE reads through MiXCR, storing one row per CDR3 protein. The sample carries tens of thousands of distinct CDR3 sequences, less than 3.5% recorded once. The sequencing sample was made of blood, either unsorted or a sorted T cell fraction (not recorded which). These receptors were taken from a male donor with ankylosing spondylitis or in good health (not recorded which).

This clonotype was seen only a few times. The chain couples TRBV9 to TRBJ1-4, with D possibly being TRBD1 (6 bases). V gave up 4 bases and J gave up 4 bases, with 11 bases separating them. This CDR3 has 14 amino acids. The germline CDR1 and CDR2 sequences are SGDLS and YYNGEE. CDR3 in DNA: TGTGCCAGCAGCACGGACAGCTATAATGAAAAACTGTTTTTT. The encoded protein is CASSTDSYNEKLFF.

This clonotype was recorded at least ten times. V and J are TRBV9 and TRBJ2-1; 9 positions match TRBD2. The V segment lost 0 bases and the J segment 3 bases; nucleotides outside the gene matches: 19. Per germline, CDR1 SGDLS and CDR2 YYNGEE. There are 21 residues in the CDR3. CDR3 nucleotide sequence: TGTGCCAGCAGCGTAGCTACTGGGGGGGTCCTTGATAGCGGGAGCTACAATGAGCAGTTCTTC. It is translated as CASSVATGGVLDSGSYNEQFF.

Ten or more counts support this clonotype. This chain joins TRBV9 and TRBJ1-2; D is uncertain. The length of the CDR3 is 13 residues. The V end was cut by 2 bases, the J end by 8 bases, with 13 bases between. Germline CDR1 reads SGDLS; CDR2 reads YYNGEE. This CDR3 reads CASSVAGVGGYTF. The CDR3 nucleotides are TGTGCCAGCAGCGTGGCCGGGGTAGGGGGCTACACCTTC.

This clonotype was counted at least ten times. CDR3 amino acids: CASSASGGAPDTQYF. The CDR3 nucleotides are TGTGCCAGCAGCGCATCCGGCGGAGCGCCAGATACGCAGTATTTT. The chain joins TRBV9 to TRBJ2-3; D unresolved. The V gene's germline CDR1 is SGDLS and CDR2 YYNGEE. V dropped 3 bases and J dropped 4 bases, with 15 bases sitting between them. The CDR3 sequence is 15 residues long.